The next 4 T cell receptor beta chains were all read from a single sample in a study of beta chain features in type 1 diabetes. Findings of the study overall: Shorter TCRB CDR3s, moderately but significantly so, were found in Type 1 diabetes patients in all four CD4+ subsets.

The whole isolated RNA underwent reverse transcription, so sequencing captured expressed TCRB transcripts. Data came from immunoSEQ multiplex PCR; TCRdb stores just in-frame clones and leaves some out. The profile shows 680,000 or so clones, around 15% of them singletons. Their antigens are not known. Material: naive CD4+ T cells from blood. The source is a man aged 18-30 years with type 1 diabetes.

Of note for this clone: The identical CDR3 is also encoded by other nucleotide sequences in the sample. The chain employs TRBV10-3 and TRBJ2-7; no definite D call. The CDR3 spans 12 residues. Germline lookup yields CDR1 ENHRY and CDR2 SYGVKD. The germline V and J ends were trimmed by 6 bases and 2 bases, with 8 bases remaining between them. The CDR3 sequence is CAISPGTYEQYF. CDR3 bases: TGTGCCATCAGCCCAGGTACCTACGAGCAGTACTTC.

This clone was seen a handful of times. The gene calls are TRBV18 and TRBJ1-1, with D possibly TRBD1 on 6 matching bases. The CDR3 runs 13 residues. The germline V gene has CDR1 KGHSH and CDR2 LQKENI. Trimming removed 8 bases from V and 4 bases from J, with 14 bases in between. The DNA for the CDR3 is TGTGCCAGCCGCCTACAGGGAGGCACTGAAGCTTTCTTT. Its protein is CASRLQGGTEAFF.

The rearrangement links TRBV19 to TRBJ1-1; 7 bases are a match to TRBD1. The CDR3 runs 13 residues. V was pared by 8 bases and J by 4 bases, with 7 bases of the junction left unmatched. Germline V gene lookup returns CDR1 LNHDA and CDR2 SQIVND (reference sequence). CDR3 DNA: TGTGCCAGTCAAGACAGGGTAGGCACTGAAGCTTTCTTT. This encodes CASQDRVGTEAFF.

The chain carries TRBV4-1 and TRBJ2-2; 10 bases align to TRBD2. CDR3 length: 17 amino acids. The junction had 3 bases not matched to a gene; V was cut back by 0 bases and J by 2 bases. Germline V CDR1 and CDR2: MGHRA, YSYEKL. This CDR3 reads CASSQESSGGNTGELFF. The CDR3 nucleotides are TGCGCCAGCAGCCAAGAGTCTAGCGGGGGTAACACCGGGGAGCTGTTTTTT.